The rows below give T cell receptor beta chains drawn from one sample of a study of shared clonotypes between healthy human individuals. This table comes from immunoSEQ multiplex PCR, and its TCRdb copy is limited to in-frame clones, with some not included. The table includes millions of clones, around 90% detected once. Sequences were obtained from naive CD4+ T cells sorted from blood. The receptors stem from a man younger than 30 in good health. CDR3s include the opening cysteine and the closing phenylalanine or tryptophan. The order of the fields is J gene, V gene, clone size, D gene, CDR3 DNA, CDR3 protein. The D gene is left open where the match is weak. Clone size is shown for a subset of rows, as once, few, many or a class of expanded clone.

>TRBJ2-7|TRBV5-1|.|.
TGCGCCAGCAGCTTTAGCGCGATCGAGCAGTACTTC
CASSFSAIEQYF
>TRBJ2-2|TRBV9|once|.
TGTGCCAGCAGCCCACGGAATACGAACACCGGGGAGCTGTTTTTT
CASSPRNTNTGELFF
>TRBJ2-5|TRBV7-7|.|.
TGTGCTAGCAGCTTGGGAACCACACAAGAGACCCAGTACTTC
CASSLGTTQETQYF
>TRBJ1-2|TRBV19|.|TRBD1
TGTGCCAGTAGACCTATCGCAGGGACAGCTGTCTATGGCTACACCTTC
CASRPIAGTAVYGYTF
>TRBJ2-5|TRBV7-9|.|TRBD2
TGTGCCAGCAGCCGTGTCCGGGGAGCGGGGTTGCAAGAGACCCAGTACTTC
CASSRVRGAGLQETQYF
>TRBJ1-1|TRBV28|.|TRBD1
TGTGCCAGCAGTCCCATCGGTGGAGGGACAGGGAACACTGAAGCTTTCTTT
CASSPIGGGTGNTEAFF
>TRBJ2-6|TRBV7-7|.|.
TGTGCTAGCAGCTCCGGGGGCGGAGGGGCCAACGTCCTGACTTTC
CASSSGGGGANVLTF
>TRBJ2-1|TRBV18|.|TRBD2
TGTGCCAGCTCACCACGCGGACTAGGACCCAATGAGCAGTTCTTC
CASSPRGLGPNEQFF
>TRBJ2-2|TRBV9|.|.
TGTGCCAGCAGCGTATGGTCAGGGGCCACCGGGGAGCTGTTTTTT
CASSVWSGATGELFF
>TRBJ1-1|TRBV7-2|.|.
TGTGCCAGCAGCTTGATGGGGGCCGGGGGTACTGAAGCTTTCTTT
CASSLMGAGGTEAFF
>TRBJ1-2|TRBV5-4|.|TRBD1
TGTGCCAGCAGCTCTCCGGGACAGGGAAGTGTAGGCTATGGCTACACCTTC
CASSSPGQGSVGYGYTF
>TRBJ1-4|TRBV7-3|.|TRBD1
TGTGCCAGCAGCACAACAGGGGGTCCTAATGAAAAACTGTTTTTT
CASSTTGGPNEKLFF
>TRBJ2-3|TRBV6-5|.|.
TGTGCCAGCAGTCAGCAGGGGGGCCCTACAGATACGCAGTATTTT
CASSQQGGPTDTQYF
>TRBJ1-1|TRBV28|.|.
TGTGCCAGCAGTCCCCCCCAGGGGAACACTGAAGCTTTCTTT
CASSPPQGNTEAFF
>TRBJ1-4|TRBV18|.|TRBD1
TGTGCCAGCTCAGGGATGGACAGGGTCCGCAATGAAAAACTGTTTTTT
CASSGMDRVRNEKLFF
>TRBJ1-3|TRBV19|.|.
TGTGCCAGTAGTCCCGTGGGGCTCTTCTCTGGAAACACCATATATTTT
CASSPVGLFSGNTIYF
>TRBJ1-6|TRBV10-3|.|.
TGTGCCATCAGTGAGCTACAGGTTAATTCACCCCTCCACTTT
CAISELQVNSPLHF
>TRBJ2-5|TRBV6-5|.|.
TGTGCCAGGAAAAAGGACAGACGCCAAGAGACCCAGTACTTC
CARKKDRRQETQYF
>TRBJ1-2|TRBV28|.|.
TGTGCCAGCAGTGCTACAGGATGGGGCTATGGCTACACCTTC
CASSATGWGYGYTF
>TRBJ1-5|TRBV27|.|.
TGTGCCAGCAGTTACAGGGTCAGCGGTCAGCCCCAGCATTTT
CASSYRVSGQPQHF
>TRBJ1-5|TRBV14|few|.
TGTGCCAGCAGCCAGGACACAGGGAGCAATCAGCCCCAGCATTTT
CASSQDTGSNQPQHF
>TRBJ1-2|TRBV7-2|.|.
TGTGCCAGCAGCCACCTGGGCAGGGAGGGCTATGGCTACACCTTC
CASSHLGREGYGYTF
>TRBJ2-7|TRBV5-4|.|.
TGTGCCAGCAGCTTGGAACGCGAGCAGTACTTC
CASSLEREQYF
>TRBJ2-5|TRBV5-6|few|.
TGTGCCAGCAGCTTGCAAGAGACCCAGTACTTC
CASSLQETQYF
>TRBJ2-7|TRBV13|once|.
TGTGCCAGCAGCTTAATTGGCGGTGCCTACGAGCAGTACTTC
CASSLIGGAYEQYF
>TRBJ2-2|TRBV7-2|.|.
TGTGCCAGCAGTGAAGAGACGGAGGTCGGGGAGCTGTTTTTT
CASSEETEVGELFF
>TRBJ1-3|TRBV28|.|.
TGTGCCAGCAAACCCGCGGACCTCTCTGGAAACACCATATATTTT
CASKPADLSGNTIYF
>TRBJ2-3|TRBV23-1|.|.
TGCGCCAGCAGTCAATCAGGGTGGATTGGGGGAACGCAGTATTTT
CASSQSGWIGGTQYF
>TRBJ2-5|TRBV19|.|.
TGTGCCAGTGGGGGAAGAGCAGGGCAAGAGACCCAGTACTTC
CASGGRAGQETQYF
>TRBJ1-2|TRBV5-1|few|.
TGCGCCAGCAGCTTGGGAGGGCAGGGGAGTGGCTACACCTTC
CASSLGGQGSGYTF
>TRBJ2-3|TRBV5-1|.|.
TGCGCCAGCAGCTTAAGACTAGTGGCAGATACGCAGTATTTT
CASSLRLVADTQYF
>TRBJ2-5|TRBV11-2|once|TRBD2
TGTGCCAGCAGCACCCGACAGAAGACTAGCGGGGGGGCAGGGGAGACCCAGTACTTC
CASSTRQKTSGGAGETQYF
>TRBJ2-1|TRBV5-1|.|TRBD2
TGCGCCAGCAGCCCGGGACTAGCGGGAGGTGACTACAATGAGCAGTTCTTC
CASSPGLAGGDYNEQFF
>TRBJ1-4|TRBV30|.|.
TGTGCCTGGAGCCAGACGATTGCAACTAATGAAAAACTGTTTTTT
CAWSQTIATNEKLFF
>TRBJ1-1|TRBV10-3|once|.
TGTGCCATCAGTGATGAGGCCCGCCGGGACCCGAACACTGAAGCTTTCTTT
CAISDEARRDPNTEAFF
>TRBJ2-7|TRBV28|.|.
TGTGCCAGCGGCCTGCAGCCGGGACAAATGGGATACGAGCAGTACTTC
CASGLQPGQMGYEQYF
>TRBJ1-5|TRBV27|.|.
TGTGCCAGCAGTTCTACAGGGAGTCAGCCCCAGCATTTT
CASSSTGSQPQHF
>TRBJ2-7|TRBV30|.|TRBD1
TGTGCCTGGAGAAGAAACAGGGGTTCGAGGAACGAGCAGTACTTC
CAWRRNRGSRNEQYF
>TRBJ2-7|TRBV10-1|.|TRBD2
TGCGCCAGCAGTCCTGGGACTAGAGAGCAGTACTTC
CASSPGTREQYF
>TRBJ1-2|TRBV4-2|.|TRBD1
TGTGCCAGCAGCCAAGACCCGCCGTTAGGGACAGGGGGGACCAACTATGGCTACACCTTC
CASSQDPPLGTGGTNYGYTF
>TRBJ1-1|TRBV4-2|.|.
TGTGCCAGCAGCCGTGGGGGACTAGACACTGAAGCTTTCTTT
CASSRGGLDTEAFF
>TRBJ1-1|TRBV6-1|.|.
TGTGCCAGCAGTCTACAGGGAAGCACTGAAGCTTTCTTT
CASSLQGSTEAFF
>TRBJ1-1|TRBV7-9|.|.
TGTGCCAGCAGCTTAGTGGACACCCCGGTCGTCGCTGAAGCTTTCTTT
CASSLVDTPVVAEAFF